These T cell receptor beta chains were read from a single sample in a study of blood T cells in healthy people across ages. TCRdb re-derived calls from the 5' RACE reads in MiXCR, one entry per CDR3 protein. In the table there are about 1,500,000 distinct CDR3 sequences, approximately 42% of which are singletons. Specimen: blood. The receptors were sampled from a woman aged 18-29 years in good health. The CDR3 runs from the conserved cysteine through the conserved F or W. The order of the fields is clone size, D gene, V gene, J gene, CDR3 DNA, CDR3 protein. D genes are given only for firm matches. Rows give clone size only sometimes, using once, few, many, or a class for an expanded clone.

abundance: many
d_gene: NA
v_gene: TRBV25-1
j_gene: TRBJ1-4
CDR3nt: TGTGCCAGCAGTGAACCAGGGGACAAGCCCAAACTGTTTTTT
CDR3aa: CASSEPGDKPKLFF

abundance: NA
d_gene: NA
v_gene: TRBV6-6
j_gene: TRBJ1-2
CDR3nt: TGTGCCAGCAGTTACCTTTACACGGGGGGAATGAGTGGCTACACCTTC
CDR3aa: CASSYLYTGGMSGYTF

abundance: few
d_gene: TRBD2
v_gene: TRBV2
j_gene: TRBJ2-7
CDR3nt: TGTGCCAGCAGTGAATCAGGGAGGGAGCCCTACGAGCAGTACTTC
CDR3aa: CASSESGREPYEQYF

abundance: NA
d_gene: NA
v_gene: TRBV2
j_gene: TRBJ1-1
CDR3nt: TGTGCCAGCAGTGAAGCCAAAGGGTGGGGCGGGGACACTGAAGCTTTCTTT
CDR3aa: CASSEAKGWGGDTEAFF

abundance: NA
d_gene: TRBD2
v_gene: TRBV18
j_gene: TRBJ2-7
CDR3nt: TGTGCCAGCTCACCACGGAGCTTAGCGGGGGGAAAAAACCTCTACGAGCAGTACTTC
CDR3aa: CASSPRSLAGGKNLYEQYF

abundance: NA
d_gene: NA
v_gene: TRBV9
j_gene: TRBJ2-1
CDR3nt: TGTGCCAGCAGCGTAGTAAATATAGGGGATTCACGAACTACATACAATGAGCAGTTCTTC
CDR3aa: CASSVVNIGDSRTTYNEQFF

abundance: once
d_gene: NA
v_gene: TRBV20-1
j_gene: TRBJ2-7
CDR3nt: TGCAGTGCTAGAGGGCCAGGGTACTACGAGCAGTACTTC
CDR3aa: CSARGPGYYEQYF

abundance: NA
d_gene: NA
v_gene: TRBV19
j_gene: TRBJ2-3
CDR3nt: TGTGCCAGTAGTGAACGAGTGTTGACAGATACGCAGTATTTT
CDR3aa: CASSERVLTDTQYF

abundance: once
d_gene: TRBD2
v_gene: TRBV11-2
j_gene: TRBJ2-3
CDR3nt: TGTGCCAGCAGCCCACGGGAGGGGTACACAGATACGCAGTATTTT
CDR3aa: CASSPREGYTDTQYF

abundance: NA
d_gene: NA
v_gene: TRBV6-5
j_gene: TRBJ1-5
CDR3nt: TGTGCCAGCGGACCTAGCGTTGGCAATCAGCCCCAGCATTTT
CDR3aa: CASGPSVGNQPQHF

abundance: NA
d_gene: TRBD2
v_gene: TRBV2
j_gene: TRBJ2-1
CDR3nt: TGTGCCAGCGGACCGGGACTAGCGGGAGAGGCGTACAATGAGCAGTTCTTC
CDR3aa: CASGPGLAGEAYNEQFF

abundance: NA
d_gene: TRBD2
v_gene: TRBV2
j_gene: TRBJ2-7
CDR3nt: TGTGCCAGCAGTGAATCGGGAGGCCCCTGGAATGAGCAGTACTTC
CDR3aa: CASSESGGPWNEQYF

abundance: NA
d_gene: NA
v_gene: TRBV9
j_gene: TRBJ1-5
CDR3nt: TGTGCCAGCAGCACAGGAGACGGCAATCAGCCCCAGCATTTT
CDR3aa: CASSTGDGNQPQHF

abundance: few
d_gene: TRBD2
v_gene: TRBV5-6
j_gene: TRBJ2-1
CDR3nt: TGTGCCAGCAGCTTGTTTGTAGCGGGGGCGCTTACGGAGCAGTTCTTC
CDR3aa: CASSLFVAGALTEQFF

abundance: NA
d_gene: TRBD1
v_gene: TRBV4-1
j_gene: TRBJ1-2
CDR3nt: TGCGCCAGCAGCCAAGGACAGGGTTCTCTAGGCTATGGCTACACCTTC
CDR3aa: CASSQGQGSLGYGYTF

abundance: NA
d_gene: NA
v_gene: TRBV28
j_gene: TRBJ2-6
CDR3nt: TGTGCCACGGAGGGGTCTGGGGCCAACGTCCTGACTTTC
CDR3aa: CATEGSGANVLTF

abundance: few
d_gene: NA
v_gene: TRBV4-2
j_gene: TRBJ1-1
CDR3nt: TGTGCCAGCAGCCAAGGAGGGGGGGTTGGGACTGAAGCTTTCTTT
CDR3aa: CASSQGGGVGTEAFF

abundance: NA
d_gene: NA
v_gene: TRBV6-4
j_gene: TRBJ1-2
CDR3nt: TGTGCCAGCAGTGACTCGAACGGCACGGTTTGGGGCTACACCTTC
CDR3aa: CASSDSNGTVWGYTF

abundance: few
d_gene: TRBD1
v_gene: TRBV4-1
j_gene: TRBJ2-7
CDR3nt: TGCGCCAGCAGCCAGCCGGGGGCAGGGGGCTTTTACGAGCAGTACTTC
CDR3aa: CASSQPGAGGFYEQYF

abundance: few
d_gene: NA
v_gene: TRBV9
j_gene: TRBJ2-3
CDR3nt: TGTGCCAGCAGCGTACAGGGGTACACAGATACGCAGTATTTT
CDR3aa: CASSVQGYTDTQYF

abundance: once
d_gene: TRBD2
v_gene: TRBV5-6
j_gene: TRBJ2-7
CDR3nt: TGTGCCAGCAGCGGGGGGCCAGCGGGGGCGCCAAGATACGAGCAGTACTTC
CDR3aa: CASSGGPAGAPRYEQYF

abundance: NA
d_gene: TRBD1
v_gene: TRBV3-1
j_gene: TRBJ1-6
CDR3nt: TGTGCCAGCAGCCTACTGGACAGGCCGGGAAATTCACCCCTCCACTTT
CDR3aa: CASSLLDRPGNSPLHF

abundance: NA
d_gene: TRBD2
v_gene: TRBV7-2
j_gene: TRBJ2-1
CDR3nt: TGTGCCAGCAGCTTAGTCCCTAGCGGGTTCTCCGAGCACGAGCAGTTCTTC
CDR3aa: CASSLVPSGFSEHEQFF

abundance: NA
d_gene: NA
v_gene: TRBV5-1
j_gene: TRBJ1-2
CDR3nt: TGCGCCAGCAGCGAGCAAGTAGGTCAGGGCCATGGCTACACCTTC
CDR3aa: CASSEQVGQGHGYTF

abundance: few
d_gene: NA
v_gene: TRBV20-1
j_gene: TRBJ1-5
CDR3nt: TGCAGTGCACCAACAGGGTACAATCAGCCCCAGCATTTT
CDR3aa: CSAPTGYNQPQHF

abundance: NA
d_gene: TRBD2
v_gene: TRBV7-9
j_gene: TRBJ2-1
CDR3nt: TGTGCCAGCAGCCCCGGGACTAGTTATGGGTTCTTC
CDR3aa: CASSPGTSYGFF

abundance: few
d_gene: TRBD2
v_gene: TRBV12-3/TRBV12-4
j_gene: TRBJ2-3
CDR3nt: TGTGCCAGCACCCGTAGCGGGGCCAGCACAGATACGCAGTATTTT
CDR3aa: CASTRSGASTDTQYF

abundance: NA
d_gene: TRBD2
v_gene: TRBV5-1
j_gene: TRBJ2-3
CDR3nt: TGCGCCAGTATTCTTATAGGACTAGCGGGGGCCACAGATACGCAGTATTTT
CDR3aa: CASILIGLAGATDTQYF